This T cell receptor beta chain was observed in a study of PD-1 blockade in classical Hodgkin lymphoma. CDR1 and CDR2 (germline): SEHNR, FQNEAQ (reference sequence). V lost 2 bases to trimming and J lost 5 bases; unmatched junction nucleotides: 3. The CDR3 runs 15 residues. Using immunoSEQ multiplex PCR, the repertoire was profiled, and TCRdb retains in-frame clones only, with some absent. The repertoire includes 15,000 to 20,000 clones, about nine tenths of them detected once, and almost 4% sits in the top ten. Time point here: newly diagnosed, previously untreated cHL patient sample. The sequencing sample was made of peripheral blood mononuclear cells (PBMCs). The TCR originated in a human donor with classical Hodgkin lymphoma. The rearrangement joins TRBV7-9 to TRBJ1-1; TRBD1 agrees at 12 bases. CDR3 sequence (DNA): TGTGCCAGCAGCTTAAGGGACAGGGGGCGTACTGAAGCTTTCTTT. Protein sequence: CASSLRDRGRTEAFF.